A single sample gave rise to the 16 T cell receptor beta chains below, sequenced in a study of blood T cell repertoires in COVID-19. The table came from immunoSEQ multiplex PCR; TCRdb's copy has only in-frame clones and leaves some out. The sample has approximately 300,000 clones, more than 75% seen once. Sequencing was carried out using peripheral blood. The source of these receptors is a woman between 45 and 60 years old with active or convalescent COVID-19.

This clone was detected only a few times. This chain links TRBV11-1 with TRBJ1-1; D unclear. Germline V CDR1 and CDR2: SGHAT, FQDESV (reference sequence). V was pared by 8 bases and J by 0 bases, with 13 bases between. The CDR3 is 14 amino acids. The CDR3 region is CASGHRAMNTEAFF. The CDR3 coding sequence is TGTGCCAGCGGCCACAGAGCTATGAACACTGAAGCTTTCTTT.

The chain employs TRBV2 and TRBJ1-2; 9 bases fit TRBD1. With 6 bases clipped from V and 3 bases from J, the junction kept 8 bases outside the gene matches. This CDR3 has 15 residues. CDR1 is SNHLY, CDR2 FYNNEI, per germline. The CDR3 protein is CASSLRQGEDYGYTF. The DNA of the CDR3 is TGTGCCAGCAGCTTAAGACAGGGGGAGGACTATGGCTACACCTTC.

This clone occurred once. The genes are TRBV9 and TRBJ2-2; D is perhaps TRBD2 (5 bases). The germline V gene encodes CDR1 SGDLS and CDR2 YYNGEE. The CDR3 is made up of 16 amino acids. Trimming cost V 3 bases and J 2 bases, with 14 bases left between them. The CDR3 DNA is TGTGCCAGCAGCGCCCCCCCCGGGGAAAACACCGGGGAGCTGTTTTTT. Protein sequence: CASSAPPGENTGELFF. Complete variable domain (other parts from reference TRBV9 and TRBJ2-2): DSGVTQTPKHLITATGQRVTLRCSPRSGDLSVYWYQQSLDQGLQFLIQYYNGEERAKGNILERFSAQQFPDLHSELNLSSLELGDSALYFCASSAPPGENTGELFFGEGSRLTVL.

This clone was picked up one time. CDR3 bases: TGTGCCAGCTCACCTGGGCGGGAGTCTACCGGGGAGCTGTTTTTT. This codes for CASSPGRESTGELFF. The chain carries TRBV18 and TRBJ2-2, with 7 bases matching TRBD2. V lost 3 bases to trimming and J lost 5 bases; unmatched junction nucleotides: 6. In germline, CDR1 is KGHSH, CDR2 LQKENI. There are 15 residues in the CDR3.

This clone has a single count. J is TRBJ2-5 and V is TRBV3-1 (or the pseudogene TRBV3-2), with 9 nucleotides matching TRBD2. This CDR3 has 14 residues. The germline gives CDR1 LGHDT, CDR2 YNNKEL (reference sequence). V shed 4 bases, J shed 7 bases, and the junction held 7 bases outside the gene matches. The CDR3 DNA follows: TGTGCCAGCAGCCCCCGAGCGGGGGGAGGGACCCAGTACTTC. Its protein product is CASSPRAGGGTQYF.

This chain links TRBV10-3 with TRBJ1-4; TRBD1 aligns across 9 bases. J gave up 7 bases and V 8 bases, and 11 bases lay outside the gene matches. The germline CDR1 and CDR2 sequences are ENHRY and SYGVKD. The CDR3 covers 15 residues. This CDR3 reads CAIWLLTGGAEKLFF. DNA of the CDR3: TGTGCCATCTGGCTCCTGACAGGGGGGGCTGAAAAACTGTTTTTT.

This chain uses TRBV24-1 with TRBJ1-5; D gene unclear. The CDR3 spans 13 residues. Germline V CDR1 and CDR2: KGHDR, SFDVKD. Trimming pared 4 bases from V and 3 bases from J, leaving 6 bases between. In DNA form, the CDR3 reads TGTGCCACCAGTGAACAATTCAATCAGCCCCAGCATTTT. Translation: CATSEQFNQPQHF.

This clone has a single count. This chain uses TRBV10-3 with TRBJ1-1; 9 nucleotides line up with TRBD1. Per germline, CDR1 ENHRY and CDR2 SYGVKD. The CDR3 sequence is 14 residues long. Germline trimming cut 6 bases from V and 4 bases from J; bases unmatched to any gene: 6. The DNA for the CDR3 is TGTGCCATCAGGATACAGGGGGCTCGCACTGAAGCTTTCTTT. Its protein is CAIRIQGARTEAFF.

The J gene is TRBJ1-1, the V gene TRBV28, with D possibly matching TRBD1 (5 bases). V was shortened by 4 bases and J by 12 bases, with 18 bases between the two germline ends. The CDR3 has 13 residues. Per germline, CDR1 MDHEN and CDR2 SYDVKM. CDR3 coding DNA: TGTGCCAGCAGTTCCCCCGGGACCGGGAGACCTTTCTTT. Protein: CASSSPGTGRPFF.

The J gene is TRBJ2-1, the V gene TRBV18; TRBD2 matches 11 bases. Germline CDR1 is KGHSH and CDR2 is LQKENI. The CDR3 has 12 amino acids. The J segment lost 10 bases and the V segment lost 6 bases, leaving 2 bases of the junction unmatched. CDR3 region: CASSPSGGEQFF. The CDR3 coding sequence is TGTGCCAGCTCCCCTAGCGGGGGGGAGCAGTTCTTC. Variable domain in full (rest from reference TRBV18 and TRBJ2-1): NAGVMQNPRHLVRRRGQEARLRCSPMKGHSHVYWYRQLPEEGLKFMVYLQKENIIDESGMPKERFSAEFPKEGPSILRIQQVVRGDSAAYFCASSPSGGEQFFGPGTRLTVL.

This sequence joins TRBV18 and TRBJ2-3; no clear D gene. The germline V and J ends were trimmed by 6 bases and 1 base, with 14 bases remaining between them. Germline lookup yields CDR1 KGHSH and CDR2 LQKENI. The CDR3 extends over 15 amino acids. The CDR3 sequence is CASSPSVSGTDTQYF. CDR3 nucleotide sequence: TGTGCCAGCTCTCCCAGCGTTTCGGGCACAGATACGCAGTATTTT.

V gene TRBV7-7 combines with J gene TRBJ2-1; tentative D call: TRBD2 (6 bases). The length of the CDR3 is 13 residues. CDR1 and CDR2 from the germline V gene are SSHAT and FNYEAQ (reference sequence). The CDR3 protein is CASGRGLTNEQFF. CDR3 DNA sequence: TGTGCTAGCGGTCGTGGCCTCACCAATGAGCAGTTCTTC.

The chain is built from TRBV29-1 and TRBJ1-1; 7 nucleotides agree with TRBD1. The CDR3 contains 13 residues. The ends lost 5 bases at V and 4 bases at J; junction bases unmatched: 7. Germline CDR1 and CDR2: SQVTM and ANQGSEA. For the CDR3, the DNA is TGCAGCGTTCACAGGGGTATTGGCACTGAAGCTTTCTTT. As protein: CSVHRGIGTEAFF.

The chain combines TRBV29-1 with TRBJ2-2, with D unclear. CDR3 length: 14 residues. Germline CDR1 reads SQVTM; CDR2 reads ANQGSEA. V dropped 4 bases and J dropped 4 bases, with 13 bases sitting between them. CDR3 residues: CSVVVQSGTGELFF. The CDR3 DNA follows: TGCAGCGTTGTTGTCCAGTCGGGCACCGGGGAGCTGTTTTTT.

The chain combines TRBV6-5 with TRBJ1-5; 7 nucleotides line up with TRBD1. Germline CDR1 is MNHEY and CDR2 is SVGAGI. Losses at the gene ends were 7 bases for V and 0 bases for J; bases not matched to a gene: 6. There are 15 residues in the CDR3. The CDR3: CASISQGYSNQPQHF. For the CDR3, the DNA is TGTGCCAGCATATCACAGGGGTATAGCAATCAGCCCCAGCATTTT.

This chain uses TRBV10-3 with TRBJ2-5; 8 bases are a match to TRBD2. The CDR3 loop spans 17 amino acids. Germline-derived CDR1 and CDR2 are ENHRY and SYGVKD. Trimming cost V 0 bases and J 4 bases; bases outside gene matches: 10. As DNA, the CDR3 is TGTGCCATCAGTGAGTCCCGAGGGACGGGAGGGGGAGAGACCCAGTACTTC. It is translated as CAISESRGTGGGETQYF.